The 3 T cell receptor delta chains below all came from one sample that was sequenced in a study of gamma-delta chains in newborns, infants, children. TCRdb repeated clone calling on the reads with CATT. The sample has about 4,000 delta-chain clones; about 4.3% are singletons. The sequenced sample consisted of blood. The source is a child who was a newborn, infant or young child, either healthy, febrile or measles-vaccinated (not recorded which).

In this sample, this clone turned up a few times. The protein TCRdb lists belongs to a much larger clone and differs from this DNA's translation at residue 8, which points to a read error; the protein shown is made from the DNA. At the DNA level, this CDR3 is encoded by other sequences in the same sample as well. The chain employs TRDV2 and TRDJ1, with 8 bases identical to TRDD3. CDR1 is GEAIGNYY and CDR2 is EKD in the germline V gene. The CDR3 is made up of 15 amino acids. The ends lost 4 bases at V and 1 base at J; junction bases unmatched: 7. CDR3 coding DNA: TGTGCCTGTGATCTACTGGGGGCTACCACCGATAAACTCATCTTT. Its protein product is CACDLLGATTDKLIF.

This chain joins TRDV2 and TRDJ1; the match to TRDD3 covers 12 bases. Germline CDR1 is GEAIGNYY and CDR2 is EKD. The length of the CDR3 is 17 residues. Trimming took 0 bases from V and 2 from J; bases not matched to a gene: 6. CDR3 residues: CACDTVLGDTPTDKLIF. The CDR3 DNA reads as TGTGCCTGTGACACCGTGCTGGGGGATACGCCGACCGATAAACTCATCTTT.

Comment on this clone: A much larger clone lies a single base off, so this may be a read error. Within the sample, other DNA sequences also encode this same CDR3. This chain uses TRDV2 with TRDJ1, with 9 bases lining up with TRDD3. The CDR3 covers 21 residues. Germline V lookup: CDR1 GEAIGNYY, CDR2 EKD. Here the CDR3 DNA reads TGTGCCTGTGACGCGATTACTGGGGGACAGTCCCTCTCTTTGTACACCGATAAGCTCATCTTT. Translated: CACDAITGGQSLSLYTDKLIF.